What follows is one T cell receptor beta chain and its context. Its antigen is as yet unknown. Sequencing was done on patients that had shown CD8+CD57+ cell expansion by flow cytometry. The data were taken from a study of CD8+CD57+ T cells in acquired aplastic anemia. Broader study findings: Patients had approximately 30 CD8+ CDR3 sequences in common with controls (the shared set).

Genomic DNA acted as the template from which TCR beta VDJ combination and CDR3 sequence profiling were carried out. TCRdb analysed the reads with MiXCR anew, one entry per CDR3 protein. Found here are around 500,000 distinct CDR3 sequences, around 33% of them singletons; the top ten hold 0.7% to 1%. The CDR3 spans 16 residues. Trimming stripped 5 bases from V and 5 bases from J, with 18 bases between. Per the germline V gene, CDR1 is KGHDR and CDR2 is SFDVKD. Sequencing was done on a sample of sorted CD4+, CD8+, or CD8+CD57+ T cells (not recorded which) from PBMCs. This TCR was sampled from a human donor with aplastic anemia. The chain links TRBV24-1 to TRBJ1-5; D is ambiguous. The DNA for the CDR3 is TGTGCCACCAGTGCCGCCGGTAACCGGTACGATCAGCCCCAGCATTTT. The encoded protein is CATSAAGNRYDQPQHF.